A single sample is the source of the 21 T cell receptor beta chains below, sequenced in a study of blood T cell repertoires in COVID-19. Libraries were prepared by immunoSEQ multiplex PCR; TCRdb keeps only in-frame clonotypes and omits some of them. The sample shows 70,000 or so clones, 85% of them seen only once. Material for sequencing was peripheral blood. The receptors were sampled from an elderly man with acute or convalescent COVID-19.

The chain couples TRBV15 to TRBJ1-1; 7 bases line up with TRBD1. The germline V gene encodes CDR1 LNHNV and CDR2 YYDKDF (reference sequence). V was clipped by 2 bases and J by 3 bases; unmatched bases: 6. This CDR3 region has 15 residues. The CDR3: CATSRQQGWDTEAFF. As DNA, the CDR3 is TGTGCCACCAGCAGACAACAGGGGTGGGACACTGAAGCTTTCTTT.

The chain employs TRBV25-1 and TRBJ2-7; 8 nucleotides agree with TRBD1. The CDR3 has 15 amino acids. From germline, CDR1 is MGHDK and CDR2 SYGVNS. V was pared by 5 bases and J by 3 bases, with 9 bases of the junction left unmatched. Here the CDR3 reads CASSPPDRDSYEQYF. CDR3 coding DNA: TGTGCCAGCAGTCCCCCGGACAGGGACAGCTACGAGCAGTACTTC.

The genes are TRBV5-6 and TRBJ1-2, with 10 bases aligning to TRBD1. CDR3 length: 16 residues. V shed 1 base and J 4 bases; nucleotides not matched to a gene: 7. Germline values: CDR1 SGHDT, CDR2 YYEEEE. In nucleotides, the CDR3 is TGTGCCAGCAGCTTGCGACAGGGGGCGCAGGGCTATGGCTACACCTTC. It codes for CASSLRQGAQGYGYTF.

V usage is TRBV6-1 and J usage is TRBJ1-2; D unresolved. Trimming cost V 5 bases and J 0 bases, with 7 bases left between them. The CDR3 extends over 13 amino acids. CDR1 MNHNS and CDR2 SASEGT come from the germline V gene. The chain's CDR3 is CASSRAANYGYTF. Here the CDR3 DNA reads TGTGCCAGCAGTCGCGCGGCTAACTATGGCTACACCTTC.

The chain links TRBV19 to TRBJ1-5; D is uncertain. The germline V and J ends were trimmed by 3 bases and 9 bases, with 18 bases remaining between them. This CDR3 contains 15 residues. Per germline, CDR1 LNHDA and CDR2 SQIVND (reference sequence). CDR3 residues: CASSIDSNLRGPQHF. CDR3 DNA: TGTGCCAGTAGTATCGACTCGAATCTCCGAGGGCCCCAGCATTTT.

The CDR3 DNA sequence: TGTGCCAGCAGCTTAGTGCTTGAGGAGCAGTTCTTC. Translated: CASSLVLEEQFF. The rearrangement uses TRBV7-2 and TRBJ2-1; D unclear. Germline CDR1 reads SGHTA; CDR2 reads FQGNSA. This CDR3 contains 12 residues. V gave up 1 base and J gave up 10 bases, with 8 bases separating them. Full variable domain (remainder filled in from reference TRBV7-2 and TRBJ2-1): GAGVSQSPSNKVTEKGKDVELRCDPISGHTALYWYRQSLGQGLEFLIYFQGNSAPDKSGLPSDRFSAERTGGSVSTLTIQRTQQEDSAVYLCASSLVLEEQFFGPGTRLTVL.

The chain uses TRBV11-3 and TRBJ2-1; TRBD2 might be the D (5 bases). V lost 7 bases and J 4 bases, leaving 11 bases between the germline ends. There are 13 residues in the CDR3. Germline V gene sequence: CDR1 SGHNT, CDR2 YENEEA. CDR3 residues: CASNSGSYNEQFF. The DNA of the CDR3 is TGTGCCAGCAATTCGGGGAGTTACAATGAGCAGTTCTTC.

The V call is TRBV5-1, the J call TRBJ2-2; no reliable D call. This CDR3 is built from 14 residues. V was shortened by 6 bases and J by 4 bases, with 13 bases between the two germline ends. Germline CDR1 is SGHRS and CDR2 is YFSETQ. CDR3 region: CASTPPGITGELFF. In nucleotides, the CDR3 is TGCGCCAGCACGCCGCCCGGTATCACCGGGGAGCTGTTTTTT.

The V gene is TRBV27, the J gene TRBJ1-1, with 7 positions matching TRBD1. V lost 2 bases and J lost 6; bases outside the gene matches: 12. The CDR3 length is 16 residues. CDR1 and CDR2 from the germline V gene are MNHEY and SMNVEV (reference sequence). The CDR3 loop reads CASSLVPTGFRAEAFF. CDR3 DNA sequence: TGTGCCAGCAGTTTAGTCCCGACAGGGTTCAGGGCTGAAGCTTTCTTT.

This clone was found a few times. V and J are TRBV19 and TRBJ1-1, with D possibly matching TRBD1 (6 bases). The V and J ends lost 5 bases and 3 bases respectively, with 10 bases between them. CDR3 size: 13 residues. Germline V gives CDR1 LNHDA, CDR2 SQIVND (reference sequence). CDR3 region: CASSSGQDTEAFF. CDR3 DNA sequence: TGTGCCAGTAGTTCGGGACAAGACACTGAAGCTTTCTTT.

V and J are TRBV11-2 and TRBJ2-7, with 9 bases aligning to TRBD2. V dropped 2 bases and J dropped 2; count of bases not matched to a gene: 7. The CDR3 extends over 16 amino acids. Germline V lookup: CDR1 SGHAT, CDR2 FQNNGV. CDR3 sequence (DNA): TGTGCCAGCAGCTTATCGGCGGGAGGGATAACCTACGAGCAGTACTTC. This translates into CASSLSAGGITYEQYF.

This chain connects TRBV5-5 to TRBJ1-5; 11 nucleotides agree with TRBD1. V gave up 2 bases and J gave up 6 bases; unmatched junction bases: 7. Per germline, CDR1 SGHKS and CDR2 YYEKEE (reference sequence). The CDR3 has 16 residues. This chain's CDR3 is CASSFGTGGVVQPQHF. Here the CDR3 DNA reads TGTGCCAGCAGCTTTGGGACAGGGGGTGTCGTTCAGCCCCAGCATTTT.

There are a few counts of this clone. This chain joins TRBV11-3 and TRBJ2-1; maybe TRBD1 (5 bases). Germline CDR1 and CDR2: SGHNT and YENEEA. CDR3 length equals 13 residues. Trimming removed 7 bases at V and 1 base at J, with 8 bases between. CDR3 residues: CASNQGSYNEQFF. CDR3 bases: TGTGCCAGCAATCAGGGATCCTACAATGAGCAGTTCTTC.

This clone has just a few counts. The V and J genes are TRBV5-1 and TRBJ2-2; D may be TRBD2 (5 bases). This CDR3 is built from 17 residues. Germline V gene lookup returns CDR1 SGHRS and CDR2 YFSETQ. V dropped 4 bases and J dropped 1 base, with 17 bases sitting between them. For the CDR3, the DNA is TGCGCCAGCAGCCCGGAGGTGCGGACCCTGAACACCGGGGAGCTGTTTTTT. Translation: CASSPEVRTLNTGELFF.

This clone came up a few times. The chain is built from TRBV19 and TRBJ1-5; D is ambiguous. The germline V and J ends were trimmed by 3 bases and 5 bases, with 8 bases remaining between them. The CDR3 loop spans 13 amino acids. Germline V gene data show CDR1 as LNHDA and CDR2 as SQIVND (reference sequence). The CDR3 is CASSISFYQPQHF. The CDR3 region has the DNA TGTGCCAGTAGTATTTCTTTTTATCAGCCCCAGCATTTT.

This rearrangement joins TRBV27 to TRBJ1-6; the D gene is possibly TRBD1 (5 bases). Trimming pared 5 bases from V and 7 bases from J, leaving 18 bases between. Germline V gene data show CDR1 as MNHEY and CDR2 as SMNVEV (reference sequence). The CDR3 consists of 16 residues. CDR3 amino acids: CASSPHGGGQNSPLHF. CDR3 nucleotide sequence: TGTGCCAGCAGTCCCCACGGGGGAGGGCAGAATTCACCCCTCCACTTT.

This clone was recorded only once. The chain has TRBV27 and TRBJ1-1; 7 nucleotides line up with TRBD1. Germline assignment: CDR1 MNHEY and CDR2 SMNVEV (reference sequence). Unmatched junction bases numbered 10, after V lost 3 bases and J lost 3 bases. This CDR3 has 16 amino acids. The CDR3 DNA reads TGTGCCAGCAGTTTTGACCCTCAGGGGGGCTACACTGAAGCTTTCTTT. It yields the protein CASSFDPQGGYTEAFF.

This chain connects TRBV7-2 to TRBJ1-1; D remains ambiguous. V gave up 2 bases and J gave up 1 base, with 5 bases separating them. Germline lookup yields CDR1 SGHTA and CDR2 FQGNSA. The CDR3 contains 13 residues. In DNA form, the CDR3 reads TGTGCCAGCAGCTTACCCCAGAACACTGAAGCTTTCTTT. Translated: CASSLPQNTEAFF.

This clone appeared a single time. The rearrangement uses TRBV3-1 (or the pseudogene TRBV3-2) and TRBJ1-4; no clear D gene. Trimming removed 1 base at V and 8 bases at J, with 2 bases between. The CDR3 is made up of 11 amino acids. Per the germline V gene, CDR1 is LGHDT and CDR2 is YNNKEL (reference sequence). CDR3 in DNA: TGTGCCAGCAGCCAAGCGGAAAAACTGTTTTTT. This encodes CASSQAEKLFF.

V is TRBV6-2 or TRBV6-3 and J is TRBJ1-5; perhaps TRBD1 as D (6 bases). The CDR3 has 14 residues. Germline lookup yields CDR1 MNHEY and CDR2 SVGEGT. Trimming stripped 3 bases from V and 3 bases from J, with 9 bases between. CDR3 region: CASSYPGDNQPQHF. The DNA of the CDR3 is TGTGCCAGCAGTTATCCAGGGGACAATCAGCCCCAGCATTTT.

The chain uses TRBV13 and TRBJ2-1; tentatively, D is TRBD2 (8 bases). The CDR3 has 19 residues. The V end was cut by 0 bases, the J end by 5 bases, with 23 bases between. Germline assignment: CDR1 PRHDT and CDR2 FYEKMQ (reference sequence). The DNA of the CDR3 is TGTGCCAGCAGCTTAGGGACAGGGAAAAGCGGGAGAGTTGACAATGAGCAGTTCTTC. Its translation is CASSLGTGKSGRVDNEQFF.